The present entry profiles one TCR beta chain with its context. The record originates from a study of blood T cell repertoires in COVID-19. Across the study: Acute and convalescent COVID-19 samples came from the United States, Italy and Spain. PBMCs, B-cell-depleted T cells, or T cells provided the cDNA or gDNA that made up the material.

Authors' data handling: Amplified reference gene primers provided the basis for estimating nucleated cell counts. The assay was immunoSEQ multiplex PCR, and TCRdb's table has in-frame clones only and misses some. Clonal size and the V and J genes are those of that table, whereas D and trimming came from the DNA. The sample shows 78,000 or so clones, approximately 82% of them seen only once. Sequencing was carried out using peripheral blood. This TCR came from a human donor in a cohort sampled during active COVID-19.

The CDR3 spells CASQEAGGGRNTEAFF. The DNA for the CDR3 is TGTGCCTCCCAAGAAGCAGGGGGCGGCCGGAACACTGAAGCTTTCTTT. This sequence joins TRBV7-9 and TRBJ1-1; 8 bases are shared with TRBD1. Per the germline V gene, CDR1 is SEHNR and CDR2 is FQNEAQ (reference sequence). J was trimmed by 1 base and V by 11 bases; bases with no gene match: 15. The CDR3 contains 16 residues.